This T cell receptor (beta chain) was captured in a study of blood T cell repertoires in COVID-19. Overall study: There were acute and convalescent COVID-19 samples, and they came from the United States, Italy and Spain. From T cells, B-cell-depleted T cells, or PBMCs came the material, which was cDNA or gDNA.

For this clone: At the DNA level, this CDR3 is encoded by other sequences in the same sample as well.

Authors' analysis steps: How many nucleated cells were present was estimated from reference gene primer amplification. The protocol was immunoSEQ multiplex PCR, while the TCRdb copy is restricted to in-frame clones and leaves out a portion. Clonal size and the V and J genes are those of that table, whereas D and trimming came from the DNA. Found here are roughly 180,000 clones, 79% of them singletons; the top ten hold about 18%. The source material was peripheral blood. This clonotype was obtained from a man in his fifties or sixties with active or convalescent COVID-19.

CDR3 bases: TGTGCCAGCAGTTTACGGGAGAACTATGGCTACACCTTC. Translating gives CASSLRENYGYTF. The V call is TRBV27, the J call TRBJ1-2; D gene unclear. V lost 2 bases and J lost 2, with 6 bases in between. This CDR3 is 13 amino acids long. The germline gives CDR1 MNHEY, CDR2 SMNVEV (reference sequence).